What follows are 15 T cell receptor beta chains derived from one specimen sequenced in a study of cytomegalovirus exposure and HLA in healthy donors (dated by TCRdb to the late 2010s). The protocol used for the library was the immunoSEQ multiplex PCR assay. For the multiplex PCR, a mixture combining 60 forward primers for TCR Vbeta segments and 13 reverse primers for TCR Jbeta segments was used. Entries here come from immuneACCESS through TCRdb and include only in-frame sequences with V and J called. Some clones fail to appear in such tables; in the studies checked, an unresolved V gene covers under half of the shortfall, and the cause of the remainder is unknown. The sample data list 140,000 to 150,000 clones, and 66% of these were observed just once. The biggest ten clones account for roughly 6% of the sample. Sequencing was carried out using PBMCs. The source of these receptors is a woman aged 55-70 years in good health and CMV-seronegative.

In this sample, this clone turned up a few times. V usage is TRBV19 and J usage is TRBJ1-4; no reliable D call. V was clipped by 7 bases and J by 5 bases, with 23 bases between them. Germline V gene lookup returns CDR1 LNHDA and CDR2 SQIVND (reference sequence). The CDR3 is 17 amino acids. CDR3 coding DNA: TGTGCCAGTAAGGGAGACAATCGCGCGAAGAGAAATGAAAAACTGTTTTTT. Translation gives CASKGDNRAKRNEKLFF.

Only a few counts were recorded for this clone. The chain combines TRBV11-1 with TRBJ2-1; 7 positions match TRBD2. The CDR3 contains 15 residues. V shed 4 bases and J 0 bases; nucleotides not matched to a gene: 3. Germline loops: CDR1 SGHAT, CDR2 FQDESV (reference sequence). CDR3 DNA: TGTGCCAGCAGCTGGGGGGGGGTCTCCTACAATGAGCAGTTCTTC. Translating it yields CASSWGGVSYNEQFF.

The chain couples TRBV5-4 to TRBJ2-3; 12 positions match TRBD2. This CDR3 is 15 amino acids long. CDR1 SGHNT and CDR2 YYREEE come from the germline V gene (reference sequence). The V and J ends lost 4 bases and 5 bases, in that order; junction bases with no gene match: 5. In nucleotides, the CDR3 is TGTGCCAGCAGCGAGACTAGCGGGAGCCAAGATACGCAGTATTTT. Residues: CASSETSGSQDTQYF.

This chain links TRBV7-6 with TRBJ2-7; the D is unclear. V lost 3 bases and J 3 bases, leaving 3 bases between the germline ends. The germline CDR1 and CDR2 sequences are SGHVS and FNYEAQ. This CDR3 is built from 11 residues. The CDR3 sequence: CASSFNYEQYF. The CDR3 DNA follows: TGTGCCAGCAGCTTTAACTACGAGCAGTACTTC.

This clone was seen a handful of times. The J gene is TRBJ2-3, the V gene TRBV4-3, with a possible D match to TRBD1 (5 bases). Trimming took off 0 bases at V and 0 bases at J, with 7 bases between the two ends. The V gene's germline CDR1 is LGHNA and CDR2 YSLEER. The CDR3 covers 15 residues. The CDR3 loop reads CASSQEGLSTDTQYF. The CDR3 bases are TGCGCCAGCAGCCAAGAGGGGCTAAGCACAGATACGCAGTATTTT.

The chain links TRBV5-6 to TRBJ1-3; unclear D gene. This CDR3 is built from 15 residues. The germline CDR1 and CDR2 sequences are SGHDT and YYEEEE. Trimming took 1 base from V and 0 from J, leaving 8 bases between them. The CDR3: CASSLILSSGNTIYF. CDR3 DNA sequence: TGTGCCAGCAGCTTGATACTGAGCTCTGGAAACACCATATATTTT.

The chain has TRBV29-1 and TRBJ2-7; 15 bases match TRBD2. Unmatched junction bases numbered 2, after V lost 5 bases and J lost 0 bases. This CDR3 contains 15 residues. Germline CDR1 SQVTM, CDR2 ANQGSEA. The CDR3 is CSVWTSGGGSYEQYF. The CDR3, as DNA: TGCAGCGTTTGGACTAGCGGGGGGGGCTCCTACGAGCAGTACTTC.

CDR3 sequence: CASSSTGANYGYTF. The CDR3 DNA is TGTGCCAGCAGTTCCACAGGGGCGAACTATGGCTACACCTTC. The V and J genes are TRBV28 and TRBJ1-2; TRBD1 matches 7 bases. CDR3 size: 14 residues. Germline V gene lookup returns CDR1 MDHEN and CDR2 SYDVKM. The junction had 4 bases not matched to a gene; V was cut back by 4 bases and J by 2 bases.

This sequence joins TRBV19 and TRBJ2-5, with 7 nucleotides matching TRBD2. The CDR3 is made up of 15 amino acids. Trimming took 3 bases from V and 5 from J; bases not matched to a gene: 9. Germline CDR1 is LNHDA and CDR2 is SQIVND (reference sequence). CDR3 sequence (DNA): TGTGCCAGTAGTATTTACCCGTCGCGGGGGGAGACCCAGTACTTC. Its translation is CASSIYPSRGETQYF.

In regard to this clone: This specimen includes other DNA sequences encoding the same CDR3. The V and J genes are TRBV2 and TRBJ2-2, with TRBD2 matching over 8 bases. The germline CDR1 and CDR2 sequences are SNHLY and FYNNEI. This CDR3 comprises 15 residues. The CDR3 here is CATQRAGDPTGELFF. The CDR3 DNA reads TGTGCGACGCAACGAGCGGGGGATCCAACCGGGGAGCTGTTTTTT. Using reference TRBV2 and TRBJ2-2 for the parts outside the CDR3, the full variable domain is EPEVTQTPSHQVTQMGQEVILRCVPISNHLYFYWYRQILGQKVEFLVSFYNNEISEKSEIFDDQFSVERPDGSNFTLKIRSTKLEDSAMYFCATQRAGDPTGELFFGEGSRLTVL.

The rearrangement uses TRBV12-5 and TRBJ2-3, with D possibly TRBD2 on 7 matching bases. Germline values: CDR1 LGHNT, CDR2 FRNRAP. The CDR3 has 20 residues. V lost 0 bases to trimming and J lost 0 bases, with 22 bases between them. CDR3 in amino acids: CASGLVRGLADPSSTDTQYF. CDR3 bases: TGTGCTAGTGGTTTGGTACGGGGGCTAGCGGATCCATCTAGCACAGATACGCAGTATTTT.

Comment on this clone: Compared with germline, one end of the junction differs, possibly owing to a read error. The chain has TRBV25-1 and TRBJ2-7; TRBD1 is a possible D gene (6 bases). Germline CDR1 MGHDK, CDR2 SYGVNS. CDR3 length: 13 residues. The CDR3 DNA follows: TGTGCCAGCACCAAGTTCGGGACATACGGGCAGTACTTC. Its protein product is CASTKFGTYGQYF.

The CDR3 sequence: CASSPRLAGGSYEQYF. CDR3 DNA: TGTGCCAGCAGCCCACGACTAGCGGGAGGCTCCTACGAGCAGTACTTC. The V call is TRBV7-9, the J call TRBJ2-5; 13 bases are a match to TRBD2. Judging by the DNA end, TRBJ2-7 fits better; the J call may be wrong. From germline, CDR1 is SEHNR and CDR2 FQNEAQ (reference sequence). The CDR3 runs 16 residues.

The rearrangement uses TRBV10-3 and TRBJ2-1; TRBD2 matches at 14 bases. The trim removed 10 bases at V and 4 bases at J, leaving 3 bases unmatched. CDR1 is ENHRY, CDR2 SYGVKD, per germline. This CDR3 spans 14 amino acids. CDR3 sequence: CATRTSGGYNEQFF. The CDR3 nucleotides are TGTGCCACTCGGACTAGCGGGGGGTACAATGAGCAGTTCTTC.

This chain joins TRBV28 and TRBJ2-2; 8 bases line up with TRBD2. This CDR3 spans 17 amino acids. J gave up 7 bases and V 7 bases, and 17 bases lay outside the gene matches. The germline V gene has CDR1 MDHEN and CDR2 SYDVKM. The CDR3 DNA reads as TGTGCCAGCACCCTCCGGGTCGCGGGAGGAGTTGGCGGGGAGCTGTTTTTT. It is translated as CASTLRVAGGVGGELFF.